The 21 T cell receptor beta chains given below trace back to one sample, sequenced in a study of blood T cell repertoires in COVID-19. This table comes from immunoSEQ multiplex PCR, and its TCRdb copy is limited to in-frame clones, with some not included. The sample carries fewer than 90,000 clones, 80% to 90% recorded once. The sequencing sample was made of peripheral blood. These TCRs come from a man aged 25-45 years with acute or convalescent COVID-19.

This sequence joins TRBV6-6 and TRBJ1-1, with a tentative D call TRBD1 (5 bases). The ends were cut back, 6 bases at V and 4 bases at J, with 15 bases in the middle. This CDR3 region has 14 residues. Germline V gene data show CDR1 as MNHNY and CDR2 as SVGAGI (reference sequence). The CDR3 region is CASSSRTMSTEAFF. The CDR3 DNA follows: TGTGCCAGCAGCTCTCGGACAATGAGCACTGAAGCTTTCTTT.

The chain employs TRBV15 and TRBJ1-1, with D uncertain. This CDR3 spans 14 amino acids. V was shortened by 1 base and J by 1 base, with 7 bases between the two germline ends. In germline, CDR1 is LNHNV, CDR2 YYDKDF (reference sequence). The CDR3 DNA reads TGTGCCACCAGCAGAGTGGAGCGGAACACTGAAGCTTTCTTT. It encodes CATSRVERNTEAFF.

In nucleotides, the CDR3 is TGTGCCAGCAGTTACTCGGCGAGGATTAATGAAAAACTGTTTTTT. The encoded protein is CASSYSARINEKLFF. The gene calls are TRBV6-5 and TRBJ1-4; no definite D call. This CDR3 spans 15 amino acids. Germline lookup yields CDR1 MNHEY and CDR2 SVGAGI. V lost 0 bases and J lost 4, with 9 bases in between.

This chain joins TRBV18 and TRBJ1-2, with D unclear. The CDR3 is 13 amino acids. Germline assignment: CDR1 KGHSH and CDR2 LQKENI. V dropped 4 bases and J dropped 0 bases, with 6 bases sitting between them. In nucleotides, the CDR3 is TGTGCCAGCTCACACCGAGCTAACTATGGCTACACCTTC. Translating gives CASSHRANYGYTF.

Note on this clone: The final CDR3 position lacks the conserved phenylalanine or tryptophan, pointing to a likely read error. No DNA is shown, since the ends of the CDR3 on it are uncertain; the CDR3 is the one TCRdb lists. V usage is TRBV28 and J usage is TRBJ2-4; the table's D gene call, TRBD1, was not cross checked with the DNA. Germline assignment: CDR1 MDHEN and CDR2 SYDVKM. The CDR3 is 9 residues long, ends included. The CDR3 reads CASSSTARR.

The chain is built from TRBV11-1 and TRBJ1-5; unclear D gene. With 5 bases removed from V and 4 bases from J, the gap between germline ends came to 9 bases. CDR1 is SGHAT and CDR2 is FQDESV in the germline V gene (reference sequence). The CDR3 totals 13 residues. CDR3 residues: CASSAGWNQPQHF. The DNA of the CDR3 is TGTGCCAGCAGCGCGGGATGGAATCAGCCCCAGCATTTT.

The rearrangement links TRBV10-1 to TRBJ2-1, with 8 bases matching TRBD1. V was pared by 8 bases and J by 8 bases, with 8 bases of the junction left unmatched. This CDR3 contains 13 residues. The germline V gene has CDR1 WNHNN and CDR2 SYGVQD (reference sequence). CDR3: CASQGAPRDEQFF. Here the CDR3 DNA reads TGCGCCAGCCAGGGGGCTCCTAGGGATGAGCAGTTCTTC.

V gene TRBV28 combines with J gene TRBJ2-7; D may be TRBD1 (6 bases). This CDR3 contains 19 residues. Trimming removed 8 bases from V and 1 base from J, with 30 bases in between. Germline V gene lookup returns CDR1 MDHEN and CDR2 SYDVKM. Written as DNA, the CDR3 is TGTGCCAGCCGCAGTTTCTATGCTCAGGGGACACAGGGTTCCTACGAGCAGTACTTC. Protein: CASRSFYAQGTQGSYEQYF. The whole variable domain, filled in from reference TRBV28 and TRBJ2-7, reads DVKVTQSSRYLVKRTGEKVFLECVQDMDHENMFWYRQDPGLGLRLIYFSYDVKMKEKGDIPEGYSVSREKKERFSLILESASTNQTSMYLCASRSFYAQGTQGSYEQYFGPGTRLTVT.

V is TRBV7-2 and J is TRBJ2-1; D might be TRBD1 (6 bases). Trimming removed 4 bases from V and 5 bases from J, with 12 bases in between. The CDR3 contains 14 residues. CDR1 is SGHTA, CDR2 FQGNSA, per germline. CDR3 DNA: TGTGCCAGCAGCTGGGAGTGGACAGACAATGAGCAGTTCTTC. This encodes CASSWEWTDNEQFF.

V usage is TRBV7-9 and J usage is TRBJ2-7, with D perhaps matching TRBD1 (5 bases). The germline V and J ends were trimmed by 5 bases and 3 bases, with 8 bases remaining between them. From germline, CDR1 is SEHNR and CDR2 FQNEAQ (reference sequence). CDR3 size: 12 residues. For the CDR3, the DNA is TGTGCCAGCAGCACAGGATACTACGAGCAGTACTTC. Its translation: CASSTGYYEQYF.

This clone was observed a single time. J is TRBJ2-7 and V is TRBV11-1, with TRBD1 identical over 8 bases. Germline V CDR1 and CDR2: SGHAT, FQDESV (reference sequence). V lost 3 bases and J lost 5; bases outside the gene matches: 9. CDR3 length: 15 amino acids. CDR3 nucleotides: TGTGCCAGCAGCTTGGGGACAGGCCCTTGGGACGAGCAGTACTTC. Translating it yields CASSLGTGPWDEQYF.

The chain carries TRBV15 and TRBJ1-4; 7 bases are shared with TRBD1. The trim removed 2 bases at V and 0 bases at J, leaving 18 bases unmatched. Germline loops: CDR1 LNHNV, CDR2 YYDKDF (reference sequence). The CDR3 length is 21 residues. CDR3 in DNA: TGTGCCACCAGCAGACTTCCCACAGGGGCCGGGATTAGTACAACTAATGAAAAACTGTTTTTT. Amino acid sequence: CATSRLPTGAGISTTNEKLFF.

The V call is TRBV6-6, the J call TRBJ2-1; D may be TRBD1 (7 bases). Between the trimmed V and J ends, which lost 11 bases and 5 bases, there was a span of 19 bases. This CDR3 region has 14 residues. Germline V gene data show CDR1 as MNHNY and CDR2 as SVGAGI (reference sequence). CDR3 sequence reads: CAGKNQGGDNEQFF. The CDR3 DNA follows: TGTGCCGGAAAAAACCAGGGGGGAGACAATGAGCAGTTCTTC.

The CDR3 protein is CASSSLGLGESYNEQFF. CDR3 DNA sequence: TGTGCCAGCAGCTCCCTTGGACTGGGTGAGTCCTACAATGAGCAGTTCTTC. The chain employs TRBV7-3 and TRBJ2-1, with D maybe TRBD2 (5 bases). CDR3 length: 17 residues. V shed 4 bases and J shed 1 base, with 17 bases lying between them. The V gene's germline CDR1 is SGHTA and CDR2 FQGTGA.

V is TRBV19 and J is TRBJ1-5; 7 bases match TRBD1. CDR1 is LNHDA, CDR2 SQIVND, per germline (reference sequence). CDR3 length equals 15 residues. With 3 bases clipped from V and 2 bases from J, the junction kept 4 bases outside the gene matches. The CDR3 here is CASSIDRAGNQPQHF. CDR3 coding DNA: TGTGCCAGTAGTATTGACAGGGCGGGCAATCAGCCCCAGCATTTT. Full variable domain (rest looked up from reference TRBV19 and TRBJ1-5): DGGITQSPKYLFRKEGQNVTLSCEQNLNHDAMYWYRQDPGQGLRLIYYSQIVNDFQKGDIAEGYSVSREKKESFPLTVTSAQKNPTAFYLCASSIDRAGNQPQHFGDGTRLSIL.

The chain couples TRBV12-3 or TRBV12-4 to TRBJ1-1; no definite D call. The CDR3 spans 13 residues. The ends were cut back, 6 bases at V and 3 bases at J, with 11 bases in the middle. The CDR3 is CASRRGWDTEAFF. The CDR3 DNA reads TGTGCCAGCAGACGAGGGTGGGACACTGAAGCTTTCTTT.

The chain uses TRBV10-2 and TRBJ2-1; 8 nucleotides line up with TRBD2. Germline values: CDR1 WSHSY, CDR2 SAAADI. V trimming: 6 bases; J trimming: 1 base; junction bases outside the gene matches: 11. This CDR3 is 17 amino acids long. CDR3 DNA: TGCGCCAGCAGAACCACGGGAGCGGGAGAGTCCTACAATGAGCAGTTCTTC. Encoded protein: CASRTTGAGESYNEQFF.

The chain carries TRBV9 and TRBJ2-7, with 8 positions matching TRBD2. This CDR3 is built from 14 residues. Per germline, CDR1 SGDLS and CDR2 YYNGEE. J was trimmed by 2 bases and V by 3 bases; bases with no gene match: 4. The CDR3 DNA sequence: TGTGCCAGCAGCGCCGGGACTAGAACCTACGAGCAGTACTTC. Protein product: CASSAGTRTYEQYF.

The CDR3 bases are TGTGCCACCAGTGATTTGACTAGCGGGGACACCGGGGAGCTGTTTTTT. Translated, it gives CATSDLTSGDTGELFF. J is TRBJ2-2 and V is TRBV24-1; 10 nucleotides match TRBD2. CDR1 is KGHDR and CDR2 is SFDVKD in the germline V gene. V trimming: 0 bases; J trimming: 3 bases; junction bases outside the gene matches: 0. The CDR3 extends over 16 amino acids.

The chain couples TRBV5-3 to TRBJ1-1, with 9 bases lining up with TRBD1. TRBV5-3 is an open reading frame, and its role is uncertain. This CDR3 is 16 amino acids long. The junction had 10 bases not matched to a gene; V was cut back by 3 bases and J by 4 bases. DNA for the CDR3: TGTGCCAGAAGCTCACTGGACAGGGGTGTCGGCACTGAAGCTTTCTTT. This gives the protein CARSSLDRGVGTEAFF.

This clone has a single count. The chain has TRBV29-1 and TRBJ2-2; 7 bases line up with TRBD2. CDR3 length equals 12 residues. The V and J ends lost 4 bases and 5 bases, in that order; junction bases with no gene match: 1. Germline V CDR1 and CDR2: SQVTM, ANQGSEA. The CDR3 DNA is TGCAGCGTTGGGGAGGGGACCGGGGAGCTGTTTTTT. Translation gives CSVGEGTGELFF.